This entry lists 17 T cell receptor beta chains sequenced from one sample in a study of blood T cells in healthy people across ages. Using a J-beta primer mix together with a sample-barcoded 5' primer, a second PCR was run for about 6 to 11 cycles. TCRdb independently ran MiXCR on the 5' RACE reads; one entry per CDR3 protein. The sample lists almost 800,000 distinct CDR3 sequences; 58% were seen once. Sample: blood. These receptors all stem from a man in his thirties or forties in good health.

This clonotype was detected a few times. The chain joins TRBV29-1 to TRBJ2-7, with D maybe TRBD1 (6 bases). The CDR3 runs 13 residues. Germline loops: CDR1 SQVTM, CDR2 ANQGSEA. Trimming removed 3 bases at V and 1 base at J, with 10 bases between. In nucleotides, the CDR3 is TGCAGCGTTGAGGCAGGGGATTCCTACGAGCAGTACTTC. It codes for CSVEAGDSYEQYF.

Note on this clonotype: A much larger clone is a single base away; this may be a read error. The chain links TRBV20-1 to TRBJ2-1; D remains unclear. CDR1 is DFQATT, CDR2 SNEGSKA, per germline (reference sequence). This CDR3 spans 11 amino acids. CDR3 region: CSAKSDNERFF. In DNA form, the CDR3 reads TGCAGTGCGAAAAGCGACAATGAGCGGTTCTTC.

The chain uses TRBV6-6 and TRBJ2-3; TRBD1 or TRBD2 may be the D gene (5 bases each). CDR3 size: 13 residues. Germline V gives CDR1 MNHNY, CDR2 SVGAGI (reference sequence). V dropped 7 bases and J dropped 7 bases, with 15 bases sitting between them. The CDR3 spells CASTRGAPHTQYF. As DNA, the CDR3 is TGTGCCAGCACCCGAGGGGCCCCACATACGCAGTATTTT.

This clonotype has a handful of counts. J is TRBJ1-2 and V is TRBV27, with 7 bases aligning to TRBD1. Germline assignment: CDR1 MNHEY and CDR2 SMNVEV (reference sequence). This CDR3 region has 12 residues. Unmatched junction bases numbered 7, after V lost 5 bases and J lost 10 bases. CDR3 sequence (DNA): TGTGCCAGCAGTCCCCCGGGACAGACCTACACCTTC. Translating it yields CASSPPGQTYTF.

Comments on this clonotype: At one end the junction does not follow the germline gene, possibly because of a read error. The chain uses TRBV20-1 and TRBJ2-7; no reliable D call. The germline V gene has CDR1 DFQATT and CDR2 SNEGSKA (reference sequence). The CDR3 runs to 13 residues. CDR3 sequence: CSALVFGRNERYF. CDR3 in DNA: TGCAGTGCCTTGGTTTTCGGTAGAAACGAGCGGTACTTC.

This clonotype was seen once. The chain is built from TRBV7-2 and TRBJ2-6, with a possible D match to TRBD2 (6 bases). Germline V CDR1 and CDR2: SGHTA, FQGNSA. V lost 2 bases and J 0 bases, leaving 14 bases between the germline ends. The CDR3 has 18 amino acids. CDR3 sequence (DNA): TGTGCCAGCAGCTTAAGGCTAGCGTTAAGCTCTGGGGCCAACGTCCTGACTTTC. Translated: CASSLRLALSSGANVLTF.

The rearrangement uses TRBV20-1 and TRBJ2-7; 10 bases match TRBD2. CDR3 length equals 13 residues. Germline V gene sequence: CDR1 DFQATT, CDR2 SNEGSKA (reference sequence). CDR3 sequence: CGLSGGISYEQYF. The CDR3 DNA sequence: TGCGGCCTTAGCGGGGGGATCTCCTACGAGCAGTACTTC.

This clonotype occurred a few times. The V and J genes are TRBV12-3 or TRBV12-4 and TRBJ2-3; D remains ambiguous. The CDR3 sequence is 11 residues long. The V gene lost 6 bases and the J gene lost 7 bases, with 8 bases spanning the gap. The CDR3: CASRSSYTQYF. In DNA form, the CDR3 reads TGTGCCAGCAGATCAAGTTATACGCAGTATTTT.

In this sample, this clonotype turned up a few times. DNA of the CDR3: TGCGCCAGCAGCATAACAGGGGAGCGGGGCGAAAAACTGTTTTTT. This codes for CASSITGERGEKLFF. The chain is built from TRBV5-1 and TRBJ1-4; TRBD1 agrees at 7 bases. V lost 4 bases and J lost 8; bases outside the gene matches: 11. This CDR3 contains 15 residues. Germline V gene lookup returns CDR1 SGHRS and CDR2 YFSETQ.

As DNA, the CDR3 is TGTGCCAGCAGCCGAGGGAGAGGAGCCGGGGAGCTGTTTTTT. Translating gives CASSRGRGAGELFF. The rearrangement links TRBV3-1 to TRBJ2-2; TRBD2 might be the D (5 bases). The CDR3 is 14 amino acids. Germline CDR1 LGHDT, CDR2 YNNKEL (reference sequence). V lost 4 bases and J lost 6, with 12 bases in between.

The J gene is TRBJ2-5, the V gene TRBV20-1, with D possibly being TRBD1 (6 bases). Near its end, the DNA agrees better with TRBJ2-7, so the J call may be wrong. CDR1 is DFQATT and CDR2 is SNEGSKA in the germline V gene (reference sequence). The CDR3 consists of 15 residues. CDR3 nucleotide sequence: TGCAGTGCTAGCCCTTACGGGGCAGGGGTTCCCGAGCAGTACTTC. It yields the protein CSASPYGAGVPEQYF.

This chain connects TRBV2 to TRBJ2-7; D may match TRBD1 or TRBD2 (6 bases each). CDR1 is SNHLY and CDR2 is FYNNEI in the germline V gene. The CDR3 is made up of 12 amino acids. V lost 9 bases and J 2 bases, leaving 11 bases between the germline ends. CDR3 coding DNA: TGTGCCAGTGAGGGGGAGGCCTACGAGCAGTACTTC. Amino acids: CASEGEAYEQYF.

In its sample, this clonotype was seen a few times. V is TRBV7-9 and J is TRBJ1-2, with TRBD1 as a possible D gene (6 bases). This CDR3 spans 14 amino acids. V lost 7 bases and J 8 bases, leaving 20 bases between the germline ends. Germline V CDR1 and CDR2: SEHNR, FQNEAQ (reference sequence). The CDR3 spells CASKVAGASSGYTF. Written as DNA, the CDR3 is TGTGCCAGCAAGGTGGCAGGGGCCTCGTCCGGCTACACCTTC.

The genes are TRBV6-2 or TRBV6-3 and TRBJ2-5, with D unclear. Germline V CDR1 and CDR2: MNHEY, SVGEGT. This CDR3 is built from 13 residues. Trimming took off 8 bases at V and 4 bases at J, with 14 bases between the two ends. CDR3 sequence reads: CASRKPGSETQYF. As DNA, the CDR3 is TGTGCCAGCCGAAAGCCCGGGTCAGAGACCCAGTACTTC.

The chain employs TRBV5-4 and TRBJ2-6, with a weak D call TRBD1 (5 bases). Deletions cut 5 bases from V and 3 bases from J, with 9 bases between. This CDR3 contains 14 residues. Germline V lookup: CDR1 SGHNT, CDR2 YYREEE (reference sequence). The CDR3 loop reads CASRPGYGANVLTF. For the CDR3, the DNA is TGTGCCAGCAGGCCAGGGTATGGGGCCAACGTCCTGACTTTC.

The V gene is TRBV27, the J gene TRBJ2-3, with TRBD2 as a possible D gene (6 bases). V was cut by 1 base and J by 0 bases, with 11 bases left in between. The CDR3 loop spans 16 amino acids. Germline CDR1 reads MNHEY; CDR2 reads SMNVEV (reference sequence). CDR3 DNA: TGTGCCAGCAGTTTATTCCCCAGCGGGAGCACAGATACGCAGTATTTT. Translated: CASSLFPSGSTDTQYF.

The table lists this clonotype with a few counts. The chain carries TRBV29-1 and TRBJ2-2; D may match TRBD1 or TRBD2 (5 bases each). In germline, CDR1 is SQVTM, CDR2 ANQGSEA. V dropped 3 bases and J dropped 8 bases, with 13 bases sitting between them. CDR3 length: 13 residues. The CDR3 loop is CSVEVEGLGELFF. For the CDR3, the DNA is TGCAGCGTTGAGGTTGAGGGGCTGGGGGAGCTGTTTTTT.